The 27 T cell receptor beta chains below come from one sample, sequenced in a study of shared clonotypes between healthy human individuals. Assay used: immunoSEQ multiplex PCR; TCRdb lists only in-frame clones, some missing. Of some 1 million clones in the sample, about 75% were seen once. The sample was memory CD4+ T cells sorted from blood. Subset noted: CD45RA-negative fraction. These receptors all stem from a man aged 18 to 30 in good health.

V is TRBV19 and J is TRBJ1-3, with D perhaps TRBD1 (6 bases). Germline V lookup: CDR1 LNHDA, CDR2 SQIVND (reference sequence). There are 14 residues in the CDR3. V lost 5 bases to trimming and J lost 3 bases, with 11 bases between them. For the CDR3, the DNA is TGTGCCAGTAGTGCGACAGGCGGTGGAAACACCATATATTTT. Its translation: CASSATGGGNTIYF.

This chain joins TRBV2 and TRBJ1-3; D gene unclear. CDR1 is SNHLY, CDR2 FYNNEI, per germline. The V and J ends lost 6 bases and 0 bases respectively, with 9 bases between them. The CDR3 extends over 14 amino acids. CDR3 bases: TGTGCCAGCAGAGGACTCATCTCTGGAAACACCATATATTTT. Amino acid sequence: CASRGLISGNTIYF. Full variable domain (outside the CDR3, taken from reference TRBV2 and TRBJ1-3): EPEVTQTPSHQVTQMGQEVILRCVPISNHLYFYWYRQILGQKVEFLVSFYNNEISEKSEIFDDQFSVERPDGSNFTLKIRSTKLEDSAMYFCASRGLISGNTIYFGEGSWLTVV.

The chain links TRBV19 to TRBJ1-2, with D perhaps TRBD1 (6 bases). Trimming shortened V by 5 bases and J by 0 bases, and 10 bases separated the two germline ends. This CDR3 region has 14 residues. Germline V gene data show CDR1 as LNHDA and CDR2 as SQIVND (reference sequence). The CDR3 DNA follows: TGTGCCAGTAGTGTCCGACAGGCTAACTATGGCTACACCTTC. This gives the protein CASSVRQANYGYTF.

This clone was counted between two and nine times. This sequence joins TRBV10-1 and TRBJ2-1; TRBD2 is a possible D gene (5 bases). The CDR3 is 13 residues long. In germline, CDR1 is WNHNN, CDR2 SYGVQD (reference sequence). V dropped 5 bases and J dropped 10 bases, with 15 bases sitting between them. In DNA form, the CDR3 reads TGCGCCAGCAGTCAAGGACGTTGGAGGGAGCAGTTCTTC. This codes for CASSQGRWREQFF.

The rearrangement uses TRBV5-8 and TRBJ1-6, with D hard to call. Between the trimmed V and J ends, which lost 10 bases and 5 bases, there was a span of 22 bases. Per the germline V gene, CDR1 is SGHTS and CDR2 is YDEGEE. CDR3 size: 16 residues. CDR3 nucleotides: TGTGCCGATAGAAGTGCCGCGGGGTATCATAATTCACCCCTCCACTTT. As protein: CADRSAAGYHNSPLHF.

To note about this clone: An end of the junction differs from the germline gene, which may be a read error. The J gene is TRBJ2-5, the V gene TRBV2; TRBD2 agrees at 7 bases. Germline CDR1 SNHLY, CDR2 FYNNEI. This CDR3 has 16 amino acids. CDR3 residues: CASTERLAGVQETQYF. The CDR3, as DNA: TGTGCCAGCACTGAACGACTAGCAGGAGTCCAAGAGACCCAGTACTTC. Using reference TRBV2 and TRBJ2-5 for the parts outside the CDR3, the full variable domain is EPEVTQTPSHQVTQMGQEVILRCVPISNHLYFYWYRQILGQKVEFLVSFYNNEISEKSEIFDDQFSVERPDGSNFTLKIRSTKLEDSAMYFCASTERLAGVQETQYFGPGTRLLVL.

The chain uses TRBV11-2 and TRBJ2-3; TRBD2 matches 10 bases. This CDR3 region has 15 residues. Trimming took 5 bases from V and 2 from J; bases not matched to a gene: 4. The germline CDR1 and CDR2 sequences are SGHAT and FQNNGV. CDR3 nucleotides: TGTGCCAGCAGCCTAGGACTAGCGGACACAGATACGCAGTATTTT. It specifies CASSLGLADTDTQYF. Drawing the rest from reference TRBV11-2 and TRBJ2-3, the complete variable domain is EAGVAQSPRYKIIEKRQSVAFWCNPISGHATLYWYQQILGQGPKLLIQFQNNGVVDDSQLPKDRFSAERLKGVDSTLKIQPAKLEDSAVYLCASSLGLADTDTQYFGPGTRLTVL.

The chain couples TRBV11-2 to TRBJ1-3; 7 nucleotides line up with TRBD1. CDR1 and CDR2 (germline): SGHAT, FQNNGV. Germline trimming cut 5 bases from V and 0 bases from J; bases unmatched to any gene: 4. This CDR3 has 15 residues. Written as DNA, the CDR3 is TGTGCCAGCAGCCTAGGGACAGTCTCTGGAAACACCATATATTTT. It translates to CASSLGTVSGNTIYF.

The chain links TRBV18 to TRBJ1-2; D is undetermined. The V end was cut by 6 bases, the J end by 1 base, with 9 bases between. This CDR3 is built from 13 residues. Looked up from germline, CDR1 is KGHSH and CDR2 is LQKENI. The DNA for the CDR3 is TGTGCCAGCTCCCACACTGATAACTATGGCTACACCTTC. This codes for CASSHTDNYGYTF.

This sequence joins TRBV15 and TRBJ1-5; D is undetermined. In germline, CDR1 is LNHNV, CDR2 YYDKDF (reference sequence). CDR3 length: 15 residues. V dropped 0 bases and J dropped 6 bases, with 12 bases sitting between them. CDR3 amino acids: CATSRDRTEGQPQHF. CDR3 coding DNA: TGTGCCACCAGCAGAGATCGCACGGAAGGTCAGCCCCAGCATTTT.

The chain employs TRBV5-1 and TRBJ1-1; no firm D call. The V end was cut by 2 bases, the J end by 2 bases, with 13 bases between. The germline V gene has CDR1 SGHRS and CDR2 YFSETQ. The length of the CDR3 is 15 residues. CDR3 sequence: CASSFEGGRNTEAFF. The CDR3 nucleotides read TGCGCCAGCAGCTTCGAGGGAGGGCGAAACACTGAAGCTTTCTTT.

This chain links TRBV19 with TRBJ2-1; 13 bases agree with TRBD2. The junction had 12 bases not matched to a gene; V was cut back by 5 bases and J by 8 bases. The CDR3 length is 17 residues. The germline gives CDR1 LNHDA, CDR2 SQIVND (reference sequence). The CDR3 DNA sequence: TGTGCCAGTAGTCGGGTACTAGCGGGAGGGCCAAACGATGAGCAGTTCTTC. Translated: CASSRVLAGGPNDEQFF.

A single count supports this clone. The chain combines TRBV19 with TRBJ2-2, with a weak D call TRBD1 (5 bases). The germline CDR1 and CDR2 sequences are LNHDA and SQIVND (reference sequence). The V and J ends lost 7 bases and 3 bases respectively, with 9 bases between them. The CDR3 runs 13 residues. CDR3 bases: TGTGCCAGTATGCGCAGGGACACCGGGGAGCTGTTTTTT. Translating it yields CASMRRDTGELFF.

The table lists this clone with a count of one. The chain couples TRBV2 to TRBJ1-1; D gene uncertain. Trimming left V 4 bases short and J 0 bases short, with 12 bases between. CDR1 SNHLY and CDR2 FYNNEI come from the germline V gene. This CDR3 region has 15 residues. CDR3 sequence (DNA): TGTGCCAGCAGTGGGCAGCCGCCGATGAACACTGAAGCTTTCTTT. Its protein product is CASSGQPPMNTEAFF.

V usage is TRBV5-1 and J usage is TRBJ2-2; D gene unclear. V shed 3 bases and J shed 7 bases, with 10 bases lying between them. CDR3 length equals 13 residues. Germline values: CDR1 SGHRS, CDR2 YFSETQ. The CDR3 nucleotides read TGCGCCAGCAGCTGGAACGGTATCGGGGAGCTGTTTTTT. Protein: CASSWNGIGELFF.

The gene calls are TRBV7-2 and TRBJ2-7; no reliable D call. Germline loops: CDR1 SGHTA, CDR2 FQGNSA. The CDR3 is 13 amino acids. V gave up 0 bases and J gave up 1 base, with 4 bases separating them. CDR3 in DNA: TGTGCCAGCAGCTTAGCAATTTCCTACGAGCAGTACTTC. Translating it yields CASSLAISYEQYF.

The chain joins TRBV6-5 to TRBJ1-1; no definite D call. Germline V lookup: CDR1 MNHEY, CDR2 SVGAGI. The V and J ends lost 3 bases and 1 base respectively, with 6 bases between them. The CDR3 is made up of 13 amino acids. This chain's CDR3 is CASSYKTNTEAFF. The CDR3 bases are TGTGCCAGCAGTTATAAGACGAACACTGAAGCTTTCTTT.

This chain connects TRBV11-2 to TRBJ2-7; 7 bases line up with TRBD1. This CDR3 is built from 14 residues. CDR1 is SGHAT, CDR2 FQNNGV, per germline. With V trimmed by 5 bases and J by 6 bases, 10 bases remained unmatched. CDR3 residues: CASSPTGPWSEQYF. CDR3 sequence (DNA): TGTGCCAGCAGCCCGACAGGGCCCTGGAGCGAGCAGTACTTC.

The rearrangement joins TRBV6-1 to TRBJ2-7, with 9 bases matching TRBD1. V lost 3 bases to trimming and J lost 6 bases; unmatched junction nucleotides: 9. The germline gives CDR1 MNHNS, CDR2 SASEGT. The CDR3 contains 15 residues. CDR3 loop: CASSDFPGQGIEQYF. The CDR3 DNA reads TGTGCCAGCAGTGACTTCCCCGGACAGGGGATCGAGCAGTACTTC.

This chain links TRBV5-4 with TRBJ1-1; D unclear. CDR3 size: 12 residues. Germline CDR1 is SGHNT and CDR2 is YYREEE (reference sequence). Trimming removed 2 bases at V and 5 bases at J, with 7 bases between. Written as DNA, the CDR3 is TGTGCCAGCAGCTTCGGACTTACTGAAGCTTTCTTT. This translates into CASSFGLTEAFF.

On this clone itself: Additional DNA sequences in this sample encode the identical CDR3. The chain combines TRBV5-6 with TRBJ1-6; D might be TRBD1 (6 bases). This CDR3 region has 14 residues. Trimming left V 4 bases short and J 9 bases short, with 14 bases between. Germline CDR1 SGHDT, CDR2 YYEEEE. The CDR3 is CASSLKGGGSPLHF. DNA for the CDR3: TGTGCCAGCAGCCTCAAGGGGGGAGGTTCACCCCTCCACTTT.

The chain recombines TRBV11-3 with TRBJ1-1; no clear D. CDR3 length: 13 residues. V was cut by 0 bases and J by 4 bases, with 6 bases left in between. Germline V CDR1 and CDR2: SGHNT, YENEEA. The CDR3 reads CASSLESGTEAFF. CDR3 nucleotide sequence: TGTGCCAGCAGCTTAGAGAGTGGCACTGAAGCTTTCTTT.

V and J are TRBV6-6 and TRBJ1-2, with TRBD1 matching over 8 bases. The trim removed 6 bases at V and 4 bases at J, leaving 7 bases unmatched. This CDR3 is 14 amino acids long. Germline V CDR1 and CDR2: MNHNY, SVGAGI (reference sequence). CDR3 loop: CASSKDRGIYGYTF. The CDR3, as DNA: TGTGCCAGCAGCAAAGACAGGGGTATCTATGGCTACACCTTC.

This clone appeared a few times. This chain uses TRBV4-1 with TRBJ1-5; maybe TRBD1 (5 bases). CDR3 length: 14 amino acids. Trimming pared 0 bases from V and 3 bases from J, leaving 6 bases between. Looked up from germline, CDR1 is MGHRA and CDR2 is YSYEKL. The CDR3 region has the DNA TGCGCCAGCAGCCAAGAAGGGGCCAATCAGCCCCAGCATTTT. Its translation: CASSQEGANQPQHF.

Only one count was recorded for this clone. The V and J genes are TRBV5-8 and TRBJ2-5, with 7 bases lining up with TRBD2. Trimming removed 0 bases from V and 5 bases from J; junction bases left unmatched: 10. The CDR3 length is 16 residues. The germline gives CDR1 SGHTS, CDR2 YDEGEE. In DNA, the CDR3 is TGTGCCAGCAGCTTGGGGGACGCGAGCGGGATTGAGACCCAGTACTTC. Translating gives CASSLGDASGIETQYF. Full variable domain (rest looked up from reference TRBV5-8 and TRBJ2-5): EAGVTQSPTHLIKTRGQQATLRCSPISGHTSVYWYQQALGLGLQFLLWYDEGEERNRGNFPPRFSGRQFPNYSSELNVNALELEDSALYLCASSLGDASGIETQYFGPGTRLLVL.

This chain links TRBV9 with TRBJ2-6; TRBD2 is a possible D gene (5 bases). Per the germline V gene, CDR1 is SGDLS and CDR2 is YYNGEE. This CDR3 has 15 amino acids. V was trimmed by 4 bases and J by 3 bases, leaving 11 bases between them. CDR3 residues: CASSSGSIGANVLTF. DNA of the CDR3: TGTGCCAGCAGCTCGGGGTCTATTGGGGCCAACGTCCTGACTTTC.

V usage is TRBV9 and J usage is TRBJ2-1, with TRBD2 matching over 7 bases. The CDR3 covers 13 residues. Germline trimming cut 4 bases from V and 8 bases from J; bases unmatched to any gene: 6. CDR1 is SGDLS and CDR2 is YYNGEE in the germline V gene. CDR3 loop: CASSRGGSDEQFF. For the CDR3, the DNA is TGTGCCAGCAGCCGCGGGGGTTCGGATGAGCAGTTCTTC.